Listed below are T cell receptor beta chains from one sample, sequenced in a study of T cell responses to AZD1222 COVID-19 vaccine. The repertoire was sequenced with immunoSEQ multiplex PCR; TCRdb's copy has only in-frame clones and lacks some. The sample shows roughly 100,000 clones, roughly 86% of them seen only once. The source was peripheral blood, collected 28 days after the second AZD1222 dose. These receptors were obtained from an adult who received the AZD1222 COVID-19 vaccine. Both conserved end residues are part of each CDR3. The D gene is left open where the match is weak. Size is omitted from some rows. Given values are once, few, many or a class for expanded clones.

TRBV28	.	TRBJ1-4	TRBD1	CASRLTLRTGLEKLFF	TGTGCCAGCAGACTTACCCTTAGGACAGGGTTAGAAAAACTGTTTTTT
TRBV27	.	TRBJ1-6	.	CASSFSLGSNSPLHF	TGTGCCAGCAGTTTTTCCCTCGGGTCTAATTCACCCCTCCACTTT
TRBV10-3	.	TRBJ2-6	.	CAISTRSSGANVLTF	TGTGCCATCAGCACCAGGAGCTCTGGGGCCAACGTCCTGACTTTC
TRBV7-9	.	TRBJ2-3	TRBD1	CASRQTGGGTDTQYF	TGTGCCAGCAGGCAGACAGGGGGGGGCACAGATACGCAGTATTTT
TRBV11-2	.	TRBJ2-3	TRBD2	CASSLPASGGTDTQYF	TGTGCCAGCAGCTTACCCGCTAGCGGGGGCACAGATACGCAGTATTTT
TRBV7-9	.	TRBJ2-3	.	CASSSPSGSGTDTQYF	TGTGCCAGCAGTAGCCCTTCAGGGTCGGGCACAGATACGCAGTATTTT
TRBV9	once	TRBJ2-1	.	CASSFQGKDEQFF	TGTGCCAGCAGCTTCCAGGGGAAGGATGAGCAGTTCTTC
TRBV9	.	TRBJ2-7	TRBD2	CASSDGAGGPYEQYF	TGTGCCAGCAGCGATGGAGCGGGAGGGCCCTACGAGCAGTACTTC
TRBV7-5	.	TRBJ2-7	.	CARSTDGYEQYF	TGTGCCAGAAGCACGGACGGGTACGAGCAGTACTTC
TRBV9	.	TRBJ1-1	.	CASSVAIGGTEAFF	TGTGCCAGCAGCGTAGCAATAGGCGGAACTGAAGCTTTCTTT
TRBV9	.	TRBJ2-7	TRBD1	CASSVGAGQGPPYEQYF	TGTGCCAGCAGCGTAGGGGCTGGACAGGGCCCACCCTACGAGCAGTACTTC
TRBV7-2	.	TRBJ2-7	.	CASSFGGRVNEQYF	TGTGCCAGCAGCTTCGGTGGCAGGGTTAACGAGCAGTACTTC
TRBV5-4	.	TRBJ2-2	.	CASSLVRGTGELFF	TGTGCCAGCAGCTTGGTTAGGGGGACCGGGGAGCTGTTTTTT
TRBV28	once	TRBJ2-7	.	CASGAMGVSYEQYF	TGTGCCAGCGGGGCAATGGGGGTCTCCTACGAGCAGTACTTC
TRBV5-5	.	TRBJ1-1	.	CASSSAASDTEAFF	TGTGCCAGCAGTTCCGCGGCGTCGGACACTGAAGCTTTCTTT
TRBV10-3	once	TRBJ1-4	.	CAISEGGQANEKLFF	TGTGCCATCAGTGAGGGTGGGCAAGCTAATGAAAAACTGTTTTTT
TRBV30	.	TRBJ2-2	.	CAWSQDGELFF	TGTGCCTGGAGTCAGGACGGGGAGCTGTTTTTT
TRBV9	.	TRBJ2-7	.	CASSVGDIPSYEQYF	TGTGCCAGCAGCGTAGGGGACATCCCCTCCTACGAGCAGTACTTC
TRBV5-1	.	TRBJ2-7	.	CASSTTWSYEQYF	TGCGCCAGCAGCACAACCTGGTCCTACGAGCAGTACTTC
TRBV27	.	TRBJ2-3	.	CASSSDTDTQYF	TGTGCCAGCAGTTCCGACACAGATACGCAGTATTTT
TRBV18	.	TRBJ2-3	TRBD1	CASSPLDRGLQPTQYF	TGTGCCAGCTCACCACTTGACAGGGGGCTACAACCTACGCAGTATTTT
TRBV5-4	few	TRBJ1-2	.	CASSSSDLGYTF	TGTGCCAGCAGCTCCTCGGATCTTGGCTACACCTTC
TRBV20-1	few	TRBJ1-6	.	CSAGEGEPLHF	TGCAGTGCTGGGGAAGGGGAGCCCCTCCACTTT
TRBV24-1	.	TRBJ1-2	.	CATSAQGHTYGYTF	TGTGCCACCAGTGCCCAGGGACACACCTATGGCTACACCTTC
TRBV6-5	.	TRBJ2-1	.	CASSYPQRDNEQFF	TGTGCCAGCAGTTACCCCCAACGAGACAATGAGCAGTTCTTC
TRBV6-5	.	TRBJ1-1	.	CASSPLSGNTEAFF	TGTGCCAGCAGTCCTCTTTCGGGAAACACTGAAGCTTTCTTT
TRBV28	.	TRBJ2-7	.	CASSLSRYEQYF	TGTGCCAGCAGCCTCTCCCGATACGAGCAGTACTTC